The rows below give T cell receptor beta chains drawn from one sample of a study of blood T cell repertoires in COVID-19. The table came from immunoSEQ multiplex PCR; TCRdb's copy has only in-frame clones and leaves some out. The sample consists of fewer than 350,000 clones, around 85% of them appearing once. The specimen was PBMCs or T cells enriched from blood (not recorded which). Receptor source: a woman between 50 and 59 years old who had recovered from COVID-19. Each CDR3 is given without its conserved first and last residue. A D gene is named only where the DNA matches it firmly.

TRBV7-9,TRBD1,ASSRLGTANTEAF
TRBV30,TRBD2,AWVRTSGMNEQY
TRBV4-3,.,ASSQEFSLPMRAEAF
TRBV6-5,.,ASSYSQGRAYEQY
TRBV7-2,.,ASSYGGLGNTIY
TRBV27,TRBD1,ASSQGAYTEAF
TRBV19,TRBD1,ASSIEGQAYNEQF
TRBV7-9,TRBD2,ASSWGLAGTYEQY
TRBV7-2,.,ASSVSPGSGNTIY
TRBV13,.,ASSLGAQAYEQY
TRBV18,TRBD1,ASSQGTGGSPLH
TRBV27,.,ASSSLGVYEQY
TRBV7-8,TRBD1,ASSYGTGAYEQY
TRBV7-9,TRBD1,ASSQTGLNTEAF
TRBV15,TRBD1,ATSRPGTGVYNEQF
TRBV30,TRBD1,AWNRRQGARTEAF
TRBV4-2,.,ASSQDPQGGGPSTGELF